The 3 T cell receptor beta chains given below trace back to one sample, sequenced in a study of T cells in Graves' hyperthyroidism and ophthalmopathy. TCR beta CDR3 regions were amplified from RNA. The primer set for the first-round RT-PCR of the TCR CDR3 was HTBI. TCRdb re-analysed the multiplex PCR reads in MiXCR, keeping a single row per CDR3 protein. The data show approximately 330,000 distinct CDR3 sequences, 21% seen once. Sequenced material: blood. The receptor set was obtained from a woman aged 45-65 years with Graves' hyperthyroidism.

This clonotype was counted a few times. This is likely a read error, given that the CDR3 carries no conserved phenylalanine or tryptophan at its end. This rearrangement joins TRBV20-1 to TRBJ1-1; D not certain. Trimming left V 2 bases short and J 0 bases short, with 7 bases between. This CDR3 is built from 13 residues. Germline V lookup: CDR1 DFQATT, CDR2 SNEGSKA (reference sequence). This chain's CDR3 is CSARNSLNTEAFL. The CDR3 DNA follows: TGCAGTGCTAGAAACAGTTTGAACACTGAAGCTTTCCTT.

The V gene is TRBV20-1, the J gene TRBJ1-4; D is ambiguous. Germline-derived CDR1 and CDR2 are DFQATT and SNEGSKA (reference sequence). V dropped 1 base and J dropped 4 bases, with 7 bases sitting between them. The CDR3 spans 13 residues. The CDR3 loop is CSARVLNNEKLFF. CDR3 nucleotide sequence: TGCAGTGCTAGAGTACTGAATAATGAAAAACTGTTTTTT.

The CDR3 nucleotides are TGTGCCAGCAACGCGGCGACAGGGGCTGGGGCCAACGTCCTGACTTTC. Translating it yields CASNAATGAGANVLTF. The genes are TRBV6-1 and TRBJ2-6, with 8 bases lining up with TRBD1. Germline lookup yields CDR1 MNHNS and CDR2 SASEGT. This CDR3 comprises 16 residues. V dropped 7 bases and J dropped 2; count of bases not matched to a gene: 7.